The entry that follows covers one T cell receptor (beta chain) sequence. Germline lookup yields CDR1 SGHDT and CDR2 YYEEEE. The ends were cut back, 3 bases at V and 4 bases at J, with 19 bases in the middle. The CDR3 length is 16 residues. The data originate from a study of blood T cell repertoires in COVID-19. Study-level background: PBMCs, B-cell-depleted T cells, or T cells provided the cDNA or gDNA that made up the material.

The assay was immunoSEQ multiplex PCR, and TCRdb's table has in-frame clones only and misses some. The data show 220,000 or so clones, with around 84% seen just once and just under 20% held by the top ten. The sample taken for sequencing was peripheral blood. The origin of this receptor is a young man with active or convalescent COVID-19. The chain carries TRBV5-6 and TRBJ1-1; the D gene is possibly TRBD1 (6 bases). The CDR3 is CASSSLGHSGVTEAFF. The CDR3 DNA is TGTGCCAGCAGCTCGCTGGGACACAGTGGTGTCACTGAAGCTTTCTTT.